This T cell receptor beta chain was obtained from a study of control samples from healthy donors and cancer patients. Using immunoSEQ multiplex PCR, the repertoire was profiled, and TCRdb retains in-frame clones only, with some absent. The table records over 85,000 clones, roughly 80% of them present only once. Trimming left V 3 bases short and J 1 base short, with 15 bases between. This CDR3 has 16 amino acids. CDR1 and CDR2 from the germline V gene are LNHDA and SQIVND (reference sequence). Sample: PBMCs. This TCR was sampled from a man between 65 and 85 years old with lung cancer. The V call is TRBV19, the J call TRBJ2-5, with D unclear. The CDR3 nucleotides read TGTGCCAGTAGTATCTGGCCTCCTAAGCGCCAAGAGACCCAGTACTTC. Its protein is CASSIWPPKRQETQYF.